This record covers a single T cell receptor (beta chain). Antigen specificity is unknown. Use of 60 Vbeta and 13 Jbeta primers characterized the PCR. TCRdb's table, derived via immunoSEQ multiplex PCR, lists solely in-frame clones and lacks some. Of 210,000 or so clones in the sample, over 75% were seen once. This sample was taken from a study of cytomegalovirus exposure and HLA in healthy donors. Study in general: From about 170 million T cells, an earlier analysis saw roughly 100 million unique TCR beta sequences. Most donors, 70% to 85% of a few hundred genotyped, fell in the Caucasian-associated ancestry cluster. Points from the study as a whole: Beyond CMV serostatus, there was no information to go on about immune exposure.

The donors were healthy bone marrow donors. V was pared by 7 bases and J by 0 bases, with 18 bases between. CDR3 length: 15 residues. Germline loops: CDR1 SQVTM, CDR2 ANQGSEA. The TCR sequence derives from a man aged 18 to 35 in good health and CMV-seronegative. The J gene is TRBJ2-5, the V gene TRBV29-1; perhaps TRBD2 as D (7 bases). The material sequenced was PBMCs. The CDR3 loop is CSGGGVTGYQETQYF. CDR3 nucleotide sequence: TGCAGCGGGGGGGGAGTCACAGGGTACCAAGAGACCCAGTACTTC.